This T cell receptor (beta chain) came from a study of blood T cell repertoires in COVID-19. Across the whole study: The United States, Italy and Spain supplied acute and convalescent COVID-19 samples. PBMCs, B-cell-depleted T cells, or T cells were the source of the cDNA or gDNA that made up the material.

Germline-derived CDR1 and CDR2 are SEHNR and FQNEAQ (reference sequence). With V trimmed by 5 bases and J by 5 bases, 12 bases remained unmatched. The CDR3 extends over 16 amino acids. Methods used by the authors: By means of reference gene primer amplification, nucleated cell counts were estimated. Clones were sequenced by immunoSEQ multiplex PCR, and TCRdb holds only the in-frame ones, with some missing. The V and J calls and the clone size are those of that table, but D and trimming were determined from the DNA. The table has more than 300,000 clones, about 89% seen once. The receptor's source is a young man who had recovered from COVID-19. The sequenced material came from peripheral blood. V and J are TRBV7-9 and TRBJ2-1; 7 bases line up with TRBD2. Here the CDR3 reads CASSPLRTGGNNEQFF. The CDR3 bases are TGTGCCAGCAGCCCGCTACGAACGGGGGGAAACAATGAGCAGTTCTTC.